One sample yielded the 24 T cell receptor beta chains listed below, sequenced in a study of shared clonotypes between healthy human individuals. Some clones are missing from TCRdb's copy, which holds only in-frame ones; the method was immunoSEQ multiplex PCR. The table shows almost 750,000 clones, with approximately 77% occurring only once. The sample comprised memory CD4+ T cells sorted from blood. The subset: CD45RA-negative fraction. Receptors were obtained from a woman in her twenties or thirties in good health.

This chain connects TRBV7-2 to TRBJ2-1, with 10 bases that match TRBD2. V was pared by 5 bases and J by 6 bases, with 7 bases of the junction left unmatched. There are 15 residues in the CDR3. The germline CDR1 and CDR2 sequences are SGHTA and FQGNSA. CDR3 sequence reads: CASSTSGRAFNEQFF. The CDR3 nucleotides read TGTGCCAGCAGCACAAGCGGGAGGGCCTTCAATGAGCAGTTCTTC.

The gene calls are TRBV7-9 and TRBJ2-5; D tentatively fits TRBD1 or TRBD2 (5 bases each). Germline V gene lookup returns CDR1 SEHNR and CDR2 FQNEAQ (reference sequence). V dropped 4 bases and J dropped 3 bases, with 12 bases sitting between them. There are 14 residues in the CDR3. CDR3: CASSSTGTEETQYF. The CDR3 nucleotides are TGTGCCAGCAGCTCTACCGGGACCGAAGAGACCCAGTACTTC.

This chain connects TRBV27 to TRBJ2-1, with D tentatively TRBD2 (6 bases). With 6 bases removed from V and 2 bases from J, the gap between germline ends came to 11 bases. Germline CDR1 is MNHEY and CDR2 is SMNVEV (reference sequence). The CDR3 covers 14 residues. The CDR3 protein is CASSRRGTYNEQFF. The CDR3 DNA reads TGTGCCAGCAGCCGCCGGGGGACCTACAATGAGCAGTTCTTC.

This chain uses TRBV29-1 with TRBJ2-5, with 8 bases identical to TRBD1. Germline V gene lookup returns CDR1 SQVTM and CDR2 ANQGSEA. This CDR3 has 12 residues. J lost 4 bases, V lost 7 bases, and 5 bases had no gene match. CDR3 DNA: TGCAGCGCAGGACAGGGAGGAGAGACCCAGTACTTC. It specifies CSAGQGGETQYF.

This clone appeared a single time. J is TRBJ1-2 and V is TRBV28; the D is unclear. Per the germline V gene, CDR1 is MDHEN and CDR2 is SYDVKM. The CDR3 is 13 residues long. V was clipped by 3 bases and J by 7 bases, with 12 bases between them. In nucleotides, the CDR3 is TGTGCCAGCAGTTTTCCCGGAACTTCTGGCTACACCTTC. Translating gives CASSFPGTSGYTF.

The V gene is TRBV28, the J gene TRBJ2-5; D perhaps matches TRBD2 (5 bases). The V end was cut by 6 bases, the J end by 4 bases, with 9 bases between. Germline V gene data show CDR1 as MDHEN and CDR2 as SYDVKM. CDR3 length: 12 amino acids. CDR3 in amino acids: CASRRAGETQYF. The CDR3 DNA is TGTGCCAGCAGGAGGGCGGGAGAGACCCAGTACTTC.

CDR3 protein: CATQGDPGDGYTF. The CDR3 nucleotides are TGTGCCACCCAGGGGGATCCCGGTGATGGCTACACCTTC. This rearrangement joins TRBV2 to TRBJ1-2, with 7 nucleotides matching TRBD1. The V gene's germline CDR1 is SNHLY and CDR2 FYNNEI. The CDR3 sequence is 13 residues long. V dropped 10 bases and J dropped 6; count of bases not matched to a gene: 11.

The rearrangement uses TRBV19 and TRBJ2-1, with no clear D. Between the trimmed V and J ends, which lost 3 bases and 9 bases, there was a span of 9 bases. Germline V gene sequence: CDR1 LNHDA, CDR2 SQIVND (reference sequence). CDR3 length: 12 amino acids. Here the CDR3 DNA reads TGTGCCAGTAGTATGACTGGGGTTGAGCAGTTCTTC. The encoded protein is CASSMTGVEQFF.

As to this clone: Distinct nucleotide sequences in the sample also encode this CDR3. V is TRBV6-1 and J is TRBJ2-5; D is undetermined. Per germline, CDR1 MNHNS and CDR2 SASEGT. The CDR3 totals 11 residues. Trimming left V 1 base short and J 5 bases short, with 2 bases between. The DNA of the CDR3 is TGTGCCAGCAGTGAAGTTGAGACCCAGTACTTC. Its protein is CASSEVETQYF.

This clone showed up just a few times. The rearrangement joins TRBV9 to TRBJ2-3; D ambiguous. Trimming stripped 0 bases from V and 4 bases from J, with 6 bases between. CDR3 size: 13 residues. Germline V gene lookup returns CDR1 SGDLS and CDR2 YYNGEE. The CDR3 coding sequence is TGTGCCAGCAGCGTAGTGTCCGCAGATACGCAGTATTTT. This gives the protein CASSVVSADTQYF.

This chain joins TRBV15 and TRBJ1-4; weak D call: TRBD1 (6 bases). CDR3 length: 14 amino acids. Trimming removed 2 bases from V and 6 bases from J, with 10 bases in between. The germline V gene encodes CDR1 LNHNV and CDR2 YYDKDF (reference sequence). Here the CDR3 reads CATSRQGLYEKLFF. In DNA form, the CDR3 reads TGTGCCACCAGCAGACAGGGGCTTTATGAAAAACTGTTTTTT.

This clone was observed a few times. The CDR3 region has the DNA TGTGCCAGCAGCGACCGACTAGCGGGAGATTACGAGCAGTACTTC. Translation: CASSDRLAGDYEQYF. J is TRBJ2-7 and V is TRBV7-9, with 12 bases aligning to TRBD2. The CDR3 runs 15 residues. Unmatched junction bases numbered 6, after V lost 5 bases and J lost 4 bases. Germline V lookup: CDR1 SEHNR, CDR2 FQNEAQ (reference sequence). Together with reference TRBV7-9 and TRBJ2-7, the CDR3 gives the full variable domain: DTGVSQNPRHKITKRGQNVTFRCDPISEHNRLYWYRQTLGQGPEFLTYFQNEAQLEKSRLLSDRFSAERPKGSFSTLEIQRTEQGDSAMYLCASSDRLAGDYEQYFGPGTRLTVT.

The J gene is TRBJ2-3, the V gene TRBV29-1; D is perhaps TRBD2 (6 bases). The CDR3 covers 13 residues. V was pared by 8 bases and J by 3 bases, with 15 bases between. Germline V gene sequence: CDR1 SQVTM, CDR2 ANQGSEA. DNA of the CDR3: TGCAGCATGGGGACTCCAGAAACAGATACGCAGTATTTT. This sequence encodes CSMGTPETDTQYF.

V usage is TRBV19 and J usage is TRBJ1-5, with TRBD1 as a possible D gene (5 bases). The V end lost 5 bases, the J end lost 9 bases, and 17 bases lay between the germline ends. This CDR3 is built from 14 residues. Looked up from germline, CDR1 is LNHDA and CDR2 is SQIVND (reference sequence). For the CDR3, the DNA is TGTGCCAGTAGTCTGCAGGACACGGTATCGCCCCAGCATTTT. This encodes CASSLQDTVSPQHF. The whole variable domain, remainder taken from reference TRBV19 and TRBJ1-5, is DGGITQSPKYLFRKEGQNVTLSCEQNLNHDAMYWYRQDPGQGLRLIYYSQIVNDFQKGDIAEGYSVSREKKESFPLTVTSAQKNPTAFYLCASSLQDTVSPQHFGDGTRLSIL.

This chain uses TRBV29-1 with TRBJ2-5; TRBD1 aligns across 8 bases. The V gene's germline CDR1 is SQVTM and CDR2 ANQGSEA. The CDR3 is 13 residues long. Trimming at V came to 4 bases and at J to 5 bases, leaving 6 bases not matched to a gene. CDR3 residues: CSVGQGNVETQYF. The CDR3 DNA sequence: TGCAGCGTTGGACAGGGGAATGTGGAGACCCAGTACTTC. Full variable domain (outside the CDR3, taken from reference TRBV29-1 and TRBJ2-5): SAVISQKPSRDICQRGTSLTIQCQVDSQVTMMFWYRQQPGQSLTLIATANQGSEATYESGFVIDKFPISRPNLTFSTLTVSNMSPEDSSIYLCSVGQGNVETQYFGPGTRLLVL.

The chain is built from TRBV7-8 and TRBJ1-2; 10 bases are a match to TRBD1. The length of the CDR3 is 14 residues. V dropped 3 bases and J dropped 5; count of bases not matched to a gene: 3. Germline V CDR1 and CDR2: SGHVS, FQNEAQ. CDR3 loop: CASSLGQGKYGYTF. CDR3 bases: TGTGCCAGCAGCTTGGGACAGGGGAAGTATGGCTACACCTTC.

This chain uses TRBV7-8 with TRBJ2-1, with D perhaps TRBD2 (5 bases). CDR1 and CDR2 from the germline V gene are SGHVS and FQNEAQ. The germline V and J ends were trimmed by 1 base and 4 bases, with 11 bases remaining between them. The CDR3 is 15 amino acids. Here the CDR3 reads CASSLVGGRYNEQFF. Written as DNA, the CDR3 is TGTGCCAGCAGCTTAGTGGGTGGGAGATACAATGAGCAGTTCTTC.

V is TRBV7-2 and J is TRBJ1-5; D not resolved. The germline V gene has CDR1 SGHTA and CDR2 FQGNSA. The germline V and J ends were trimmed by 5 bases and 4 bases, with 9 bases remaining between them. The CDR3 loop spans 13 amino acids. The CDR3: CASSQQWNQPQHF. The CDR3 DNA sequence: TGTGCCAGCAGCCAACAGTGGAATCAGCCCCAGCATTTT.

The chain joins TRBV28 to TRBJ2-5; weak D call: TRBD2 (5 bases). Trimming took 6 bases from V and 5 from J, leaving 13 bases between them. Germline V gives CDR1 MDHEN, CDR2 SYDVKM. The CDR3 runs 13 residues. The CDR3 DNA follows: TGTGCCAGCAGAGGAGGCCTAGCTGAGACCCAGTACTTC. Its translation is CASRGGLAETQYF.

This clone was observed a few times. The chain carries TRBV5-1 and TRBJ2-7; TRBD1 aligns across 10 bases. The CDR3 is 15 amino acids. V was clipped by 2 bases and J by 7 bases; unmatched bases: 9. Per germline, CDR1 SGHRS and CDR2 YFSETQ. Written as DNA, the CDR3 is TGCGCCAGCAGCTTCTCCGGGACAGGGGCACAAGAGCAGTACTTC. It codes for CASSFSGTGAQEQYF.

The chain is built from TRBV18 and TRBJ2-7; 11 nucleotides agree with TRBD2. V gave up 6 bases and J gave up 8 bases; unmatched junction bases: 9. From germline, CDR1 is KGHSH and CDR2 LQKENI. The CDR3 totals 14 residues. The CDR3 bases are TGTGCCAGCTCCGGACTAGCGGGCCCCGACAAGCAGTACTTC. Its protein product is CASSGLAGPDKQYF. The whole variable domain, filled in from reference TRBV18 and TRBJ2-7, reads NAGVMQNPRHLVRRRGQEARLRCSPMKGHSHVYWYRQLPEEGLKFMVYLQKENIIDESGMPKERFSAEFPKEGPSILRIQQVVRGDSAAYFCASSGLAGPDKQYFGPGTRLTVT.

This clone was picked up one time. The CDR3 nucleotides read TGTGCCAGCAGTCCTGGCCAGGCAGACAAAAACATTCAGTACTTC. It is translated as CASSPGQADKNIQYF. The V and J genes are TRBV28 and TRBJ2-4; D not certain. The V gene's germline CDR1 is MDHEN and CDR2 SYDVKM. V was clipped by 5 bases and J by 3 bases, with 14 bases between them. This CDR3 has 15 amino acids.

The V gene is TRBV5-1, the J gene TRBJ2-7; 7 nucleotides match TRBD2. CDR3 length: 15 residues. In germline, CDR1 is SGHRS, CDR2 YFSETQ. V trimming: 2 bases; J trimming: 0 bases; junction bases outside the gene matches: 5. For the CDR3, the DNA is TGCGCCAGCAGCTTCCGGGGCGGGAGCTCCTACGAGCAGTACTTC. This codes for CASSFRGGSSYEQYF.

This clone has just a few counts. The chain couples TRBV25-1 to TRBJ2-3; D could derive from TRBD1 or TRBD2 (5 bases each). The V gene's germline CDR1 is MGHDK and CDR2 SYGVNS. V lost 5 bases, J lost 3 bases, and 15 bases lay in between. The length of the CDR3 is 15 residues. In DNA, the CDR3 is TGTGCCAGCAGTCCCGCGGGCACAGGAACAGATACGCAGTATTTT. Protein product: CASSPAGTGTDTQYF.